A selection of T cell receptor beta chains follows, all from one sample in a study of blood T cell repertoires in COVID-19. The method was immunoSEQ multiplex PCR; TCRdb's version includes in-frame clones alone and lacks a portion of them. Here the sample spans around 190,000 clones, more than 75% being singletons. The material sequenced was PBMCs or T cells enriched from blood (not recorded which). These TCRs come from a woman aged 45-65 years with acute COVID-19. Each CDR3 is given with its conserved first and last residue. The D gene is left open where the match is weak. The size field is filled for only some rows; it gives once, few, many or a size class.

v_gene: TRBV18; d_gene: TRBD1; j_gene: TRBJ1-5; abundance: -; CDR3nt: TGTGCCAGCTCACACGACAGGGACAATCAGCCCCAGCATTTT; CDR3aa: CASSHDRDNQPQHF
v_gene: TRBV27; d_gene: -; j_gene: TRBJ1-1; abundance: -; CDR3nt: TGTGCCAGCAGTCTCCACCCTACAGGGACCGCTGAAGCTTTCTTT; CDR3aa: CASSLHPTGTAEAFF
v_gene: TRBV14; d_gene: -; j_gene: TRBJ2-3; abundance: once; CDR3nt: TGTGCCAGCAGCCTCAGGGCACCTATGACAGATACGCAGTATTTT; CDR3aa: CASSLRAPMTDTQYF
v_gene: TRBV4-3; d_gene: TRBD1; j_gene: TRBJ1-3; abundance: -; CDR3nt: TGCGCCAGCAGCGGGGGAACAGGGGGCGGCTCTGGAAACACCATATATTTT; CDR3aa: CASSGGTGGGSGNTIYF
v_gene: TRBV7-3; d_gene: TRBD2; j_gene: TRBJ2-1; abundance: -; CDR3nt: TGTGCCAGCAGCTTAGCGGGGGGGCTCAATGAGCAGTTCTTC; CDR3aa: CASSLAGGLNEQFF
v_gene: TRBV11-1; d_gene: TRBD1; j_gene: TRBJ1-2; abundance: -; CDR3nt: TGTGCCAGCAGCCCTAATGGACAGGGTAGCTATGGCTACACCTTC; CDR3aa: CASSPNGQGSYGYTF
v_gene: TRBV27; d_gene: -; j_gene: TRBJ2-3; abundance: -; CDR3nt: TGTGCCAGCAGTTTGGGGCTTTACGACCTTACGCAGTATTTT; CDR3aa: CASSLGLYDLTQYF
v_gene: TRBV5-6; d_gene: TRBD1; j_gene: TRBJ1-2; abundance: few; CDR3nt: TGTGCCAGCAGCTTGGTAGGGCAGGGGGCAGATTATGGCTACACCTTC; CDR3aa: CASSLVGQGADYGYTF
v_gene: TRBV4-3; d_gene: -; j_gene: TRBJ2-1; abundance: -; CDR3nt: TGCGCCAGCAGCCAAGATATCAGAGGTGAGCAGTTCTTC; CDR3aa: CASSQDIRGEQFF
v_gene: TRBV19; d_gene: -; j_gene: TRBJ1-4; abundance: few; CDR3nt: TGTGCCAGTACGGGGAGGGCAACTAATGAAAAACTGTTTTTT; CDR3aa: CASTGRATNEKLFF
v_gene: TRBV28; d_gene: -; j_gene: TRBJ1-1; abundance: -; CDR3nt: TGTGCCAGCAGTTTGTCGTACACTGAAGCTTTCTTT; CDR3aa: CASSLSYTEAFF
v_gene: TRBV6-5; d_gene: -; j_gene: TRBJ1-2; abundance: -; CDR3nt: TGTGCCAGCAGTTACGAGAGCCGTTATGGCTACACCTTC; CDR3aa: CASSYESRYGYTF
v_gene: TRBV6-5; d_gene: -; j_gene: TRBJ1-3; abundance: -; CDR3nt: TGTGCCAGCAGCACGGTCAACACCATATATTTT; CDR3aa: CASSTVNTIYF
v_gene: TRBV4-3; d_gene: -; j_gene: TRBJ1-2; abundance: -; CDR3nt: TGCGCCAGCAGCCAAATTGCCTTGGGGGGAAGCTATGGCTACACCTTC; CDR3aa: CASSQIALGGSYGYTF
v_gene: TRBV27; d_gene: -; j_gene: TRBJ1-2; abundance: -; CDR3nt: TGTGCCAGCAGTTTAAATGGGGCCAGGATCTATGGCTACACCTTC; CDR3aa: CASSLNGARIYGYTF
v_gene: TRBV6-6; d_gene: -; j_gene: TRBJ2-1; abundance: once; CDR3nt: TGTGCCAGCAGTTACTCGCCCGGTCCCTACAATGAGCAGTTCTTC; CDR3aa: CASSYSPGPYNEQFF
v_gene: TRBV11-2; d_gene: TRBD2; j_gene: TRBJ2-1; abundance: -; CDR3nt: TGTGCCAGCAGCTTAGGAGGCTTAGCGGGGAGTCAAGGTGAGCAGTTCTTC; CDR3aa: CASSLGGLAGSQGEQFF
v_gene: TRBV28; d_gene: TRBD1; j_gene: TRBJ1-2; abundance: -; CDR3nt: TGTGCCAGCAACCCAAACAGGGGCACGTCTAACTATGGCTACACCTTC; CDR3aa: CASNPNRGTSNYGYTF
v_gene: TRBV6-6; d_gene: TRBD1; j_gene: TRBJ2-4; abundance: -; CDR3nt: TGTGCCAGCAGTACTCCCGACAGAGGGGGCAACATTCAGTACTTC; CDR3aa: CASSTPDRGGNIQYF
v_gene: TRBV5-1; d_gene: -; j_gene: TRBJ2-2; abundance: once; CDR3nt: TGCGCCAGCTGCCCCAGGGCTCTGGACACCGGGGAGCTGTTTTTT; CDR3aa: CASCPRALDTGELFF
v_gene: TRBV2; d_gene: -; j_gene: TRBJ1-2; abundance: -; CDR3nt: TGTGCCAGCAGTGACCCCTTCGGCTACACCTTC; CDR3aa: CASSDPFGYTF
v_gene: TRBV28; d_gene: TRBD1; j_gene: TRBJ2-5; abundance: -; CDR3nt: TGTGCCAGCAGTTTATGGGGGCCCGGGACAGGAAGAGAGACCCAGTACTTC; CDR3aa: CASSLWGPGTGRETQYF
v_gene: TRBV7-3; d_gene: -; j_gene: TRBJ1-1; abundance: -; CDR3nt: TGTGCCAGCAGCTTACAGGAGAACACTGAAGCTTTCTTT; CDR3aa: CASSLQENTEAFF
v_gene: TRBV5-1; d_gene: TRBD2; j_gene: TRBJ2-2; abundance: -; CDR3nt: TGCGCCAGCAGCTTTAGCGGGGGGGCCAACGGGGAGCTGTTTTTT; CDR3aa: CASSFSGGANGELFF
v_gene: TRBV5-6; d_gene: -; j_gene: TRBJ2-2; abundance: -; CDR3nt: TGTGCCAGCTACAGTTCCGGGGAGCTGTTTTTT; CDR3aa: CASYSSGELFF
v_gene: TRBV27; d_gene: TRBD1; j_gene: TRBJ2-5; abundance: -; CDR3nt: TGTGCCAGCAGAAAAGGGACAGGGTACGGGGAGACCCAGTACTTC; CDR3aa: CASRKGTGYGETQYF
v_gene: TRBV18; d_gene: -; j_gene: TRBJ1-4; abundance: -; CDR3nt: TGTGCCAGCTCACCCCCGGAGTTAAACGAAAAACTGTTTTTT; CDR3aa: CASSPPELNEKLFF
v_gene: TRBV18; d_gene: -; j_gene: TRBJ1-6; abundance: -; CDR3nt: TGTGCCAGCTCACCACGACAGAATAATTCACCCCTCCACTTT; CDR3aa: CASSPRQNNSPLHF
v_gene: TRBV16; d_gene: -; j_gene: TRBJ1-6; abundance: few; CDR3nt: TGTGCCAGCAGCTCTGACCGGACGTCGGGATCACCCCTCCACTTT; CDR3aa: CASSSDRTSGSPLHF
v_gene: TRBV3-1/TRBV3-2; d_gene: -; j_gene: TRBJ1-2; abundance: -; CDR3nt: TGTGCGAGCGAGAGCGTTAACTATGGCTACACCTTC; CDR3aa: CASESVNYGYTF
v_gene: TRBV7-2; d_gene: -; j_gene: TRBJ1-3; abundance: -; CDR3nt: TGTGCCAGCAGCTCAGCTATAGGACTGCGTGGAAACACCATATATTTT; CDR3aa: CASSSAIGLRGNTIYF
v_gene: TRBV24-1; d_gene: -; j_gene: TRBJ1-5; abundance: -; CDR3nt: TGTGCCACCAGTGATTCCAAGACAACAGGGTCTGGGCAGCCCCAGCATTTT; CDR3aa: CATSDSKTTGSGQPQHF
v_gene: TRBV7-8; d_gene: TRBD1; j_gene: TRBJ1-1; abundance: -; CDR3nt: TGTGCCAGCAGCCGACGGGACAGGTCCTATGAAGCTTTCTTT; CDR3aa: CASSRRDRSYEAFF